A single sample gave rise to the 23 T cell receptor beta chains below, sequenced in a study of CD8+CD57+ T cells in acquired aplastic anemia. TCR beta VDJ and CDR3 were profiled, and genomic DNA was the template. TCRdb ran MiXCR on the reads and lists one entry per CDR3 protein. The data contain a few hundred thousand distinct CDR3 sequences, around 60% of them singletons. Sequencing used sorted CD4+, CD8+, or CD8+CD57+ T cells (not recorded which) from PBMCs. The origin of the receptors is a human donor with severe aplastic anemia or a healthy control (not recorded which).

This clonotype was recorded a few times. The chain combines TRBV2 with TRBJ2-2; possibly TRBD2 for D (7 bases). Germline V gene lookup returns CDR1 SNHLY and CDR2 FYNNEI. V was shortened by 8 bases and J by 5 bases, with 15 bases between the two germline ends. The CDR3 runs 14 residues. CDR3: CASGGGWGTGELFF. Here the CDR3 DNA reads TGTGCCAGCGGGGGGGGCTGGGGAACCGGGGAGCTGTTTTTT.

The chain has TRBV7-2 and TRBJ2-5; D possibly corresponds to TRBD2 (5 bases). CDR1 and CDR2 from the germline V gene are SGHTA and FQGNSA. This CDR3 is built from 13 residues. Trimming removed 5 bases at V and 1 base at J, with 8 bases between. The DNA for the CDR3 is TGTGCCAGCAGCGTAGGACTCCAAGAGACCCAGTACTTC. Its protein is CASSVGLQETQYF.

This clonotype was seen only a few times. This chain joins TRBV7-2 and TRBJ1-1; 10 bases agree with TRBD1. The length of the CDR3 is 15 residues. J lost 2 bases, V lost 4 bases, and 4 bases had no gene match. In germline, CDR1 is SGHTA, CDR2 FQGNSA. CDR3 in DNA: TGTGCCAGCAGCTCCAGGACAGGGGGAAACACTGAAGCTTTCTTT. Its translation is CASSSRTGGNTEAFF.

This rearrangement joins TRBV19 to TRBJ1-6; 11 nucleotides match TRBD1. Germline values: CDR1 LNHDA, CDR2 SQIVND (reference sequence). This CDR3 contains 16 residues. V was pared by 5 bases and J by 7 bases, with 7 bases of the junction left unmatched. The CDR3 sequence is CASSPGQGAKNSPLHF. DNA of the CDR3: TGTGCCAGTAGTCCCGGACAGGGGGCGAAAAATTCACCCCTCCACTTT.

This clonotype came up many times. The genes are TRBV7-2 and TRBJ1-1, with D possibly TRBD1 on 5 matching bases. Trimming removed 1 base from V and 6 bases from J, with 15 bases in between. This CDR3 contains 15 residues. CDR1 is SGHTA and CDR2 is FQGNSA in the germline V gene. The CDR3 DNA reads TGTGCCAGCAGCTTAGGAACAGGCGGAAGGGCTGAAGCTTTCTTT. Translating gives CASSLGTGGRAEAFF.

This clonotype was seen many times. This may be a read error, as it is one base from a much larger clone. This chain links TRBV7-6 with TRBJ2-7, with TRBD1 matching 12 bases. J lost 9 bases, V lost 1 base, and 7 bases had no gene match. Germline CDR1 is SGHVS and CDR2 is FNYEAQ. The CDR3 runs 15 residues. The CDR3 loop reads CASSLEGQGARGQYF. DNA of the CDR3: TGTGCCAGCAGCTTAGAGGGACAGGGGGCGCGGGGGCAGTACTTC.

The CDR3 protein is CASSPHRVMETQYF. In nucleotides, the CDR3 is TGTGCCAGCAGTCCCCACAGGGTGATGGAGACCCAGTACTTC. The chain recombines TRBV25-1 with TRBJ2-5; D is perhaps TRBD1 (6 bases). Germline CDR1 reads MGHDK; CDR2 reads SYGVNS. The CDR3 loop spans 14 amino acids. V gave up 5 bases and J gave up 5 bases, with 15 bases separating them.

This clonotype was observed at least ten times. The chain recombines TRBV4-3 with TRBJ1-4; D may be TRBD1 (6 bases). The germline V gene has CDR1 LGHNA and CDR2 YSLEER. This CDR3 region has 16 residues. V was clipped by 5 bases and J by 3 bases, with 16 bases between them. The CDR3 DNA sequence: TGCGCCAGCAGCACCCTAGGGGGGCGGGCTAATGAAAAACTGTTTTTT. Its protein is CASSTLGGRANEKLFF.

Comment on this clonotype: At one end the junction does not follow the germline gene, possibly because of a read error. The chain recombines TRBV15 with TRBJ1-1; D may be TRBD1 (5 bases). CDR3 length: 17 residues. Germline V CDR1 and CDR2: LNHNV, YYDKDF (reference sequence). The CDR3 DNA reads as TGTGCCACCAGCGGAGATGGAGGGGACGACGGTGACACTGAAGCTTTCTTC. Translating gives CATSGDGGDDGDTEAFF.

The table lists this clonotype with a few counts. The chain carries TRBV10-3 and TRBJ2-1; D is undetermined. Germline CDR1 reads ENHRY; CDR2 reads SYGVKD. Trimming removed 2 bases from V and 14 bases from J, with 10 bases in between. The CDR3 covers 11 residues. Here the CDR3 reads CAISEAARKFF. The CDR3 nucleotides are TGTGCCATCAGTGAGGCGGCGAGAAAGTTCTTC.

J is TRBJ1-6 and V is TRBV7-2; D is uncertain. The CDR3 spans 8 residues. In germline, CDR1 is SGHTA, CDR2 FQGNSA. For the CDR3, the DNA is TGTGCGGATTCACCCCTCCACTTT. Translating gives CADSPLHF.

Ten or more counts support this clonotype. V usage is TRBV29-1 and J usage is TRBJ2-2; 8 bases line up with TRBD1. J was trimmed by 0 bases and V by 6 bases; bases with no gene match: 12. Germline V CDR1 and CDR2: SQVTM, ANQGSEA. The CDR3 covers 17 residues. DNA of the CDR3: TGCAGCGTGGATAGGACAGGGAGTTTTTCGAACACCGGGGAGCTGTTTTTT. This codes for CSVDRTGSFSNTGELFF.

This chain joins TRBV2 and TRBJ1-4; no reliable D call. The ends were cut back, 7 bases at V and 7 bases at J, with 16 bases in the middle. This CDR3 contains 14 residues. Germline assignment: CDR1 SNHLY and CDR2 FYNNEI. CDR3 protein: CASTPLGEGEKLFF. CDR3 DNA sequence: TGTGCCAGCACGCCCCTCGGGGAGGGTGAAAAACTGTTTTTT. The full variable domain, with the rest looked up from reference TRBV2 and TRBJ1-4, is EPEVTQTPSHQVTQMGQEVILRCVPISNHLYFYWYRQILGQKVEFLVSFYNNEISEKSEIFDDQFSVERPDGSNFTLKIRSTKLEDSAMYFCASTPLGEGEKLFFGSGTQLSVL.

The J gene is TRBJ2-5, the V gene TRBV20-1; D not certain. The CDR3 extends over 13 amino acids. Germline-derived CDR1 and CDR2 are DFQATT and SNEGSKA (reference sequence). The germline V and J ends were trimmed by 5 bases and 3 bases, with 13 bases remaining between them. The CDR3: CSAETSIEETQYF. For the CDR3, the DNA is TGCAGTGCTGAGACAAGTATTGAAGAGACCCAGTACTTC.

This clonotype was recorded once. The CDR3 loop is CASSLELAGLYEQYF. As DNA, the CDR3 is TGTGCCAGCAGCTTGGAACTAGCGGGGCTCTACGAGCAGTACTTC. The rearrangement links TRBV7-8 to TRBJ2-7; TRBD2 matches at 10 bases. V shed 3 bases, J shed 3 bases, and the junction held 5 bases outside the gene matches. This CDR3 has 15 amino acids. Germline lookup yields CDR1 SGHVS and CDR2 FQNEAQ.

This clonotype showed up many times. The gene calls are TRBV9 and TRBJ1-6; TRBD1 agrees at 12 bases. This CDR3 region has 17 residues. CDR1 is SGDLS, CDR2 YYNGEE, per germline. V shed 3 bases and J 9 bases; nucleotides not matched to a gene: 10. The CDR3 sequence is CASSGRDRGLWGSPLHF. As DNA, the CDR3 is TGTGCCAGCAGCGGCCGGGACAGGGGGCTATGGGGTTCACCCCTCCACTTT.

Comment on this clonotype: Sequence at one end of the junction differs from germline and may be a read error. V gene TRBV7-2 combines with J gene TRBJ2-1; 8 bases agree with TRBD2. Germline CDR1 reads SGHTA; CDR2 reads FQGNSA. This CDR3 spans 16 amino acids. CDR3 residues: CASSLGPGTRGNEQFF. In DNA form, the CDR3 reads TGTGCCAGCAGTTTAGGGCCGGGGACTAGGGGTAATGAGCAGTTCTTC.

CDR3 region: CATSGGLAGVDNEQFF. As DNA, the CDR3 is TGTGCCACCAGTGGGGGACTAGCGGGAGTAGACAATGAGCAGTTCTTC. This rearrangement joins TRBV24-1 to TRBJ2-1; the match to TRBD2 covers 14 bases. CDR1 is KGHDR, CDR2 SFDVKD, per germline. The CDR3 covers 16 residues. V lost 5 bases and J lost 5; bases outside the gene matches: 4.

The genes are TRBV10-3 and TRBJ2-2; weak D call: TRBD2 (6 bases). The CDR3 contains 14 residues. Germline CDR1 and CDR2: ENHRY and SYGVKD. Trimming cost V 10 bases and J 0 bases, with 12 bases left between them. Here the CDR3 reads CATSGTANTGELFF. CDR3 sequence (DNA): TGTGCCACCTCCGGGACTGCGAACACCGGGGAGCTGTTTTTT.

The CDR3 nucleotides are TGTGCCAGCAGCCGGGGGACTAGCGGGGGGACGCAGTATTTT. Translated, it gives CASSRGTSGGTQYF. This chain links TRBV7-2 with TRBJ2-3; the match to TRBD2 covers 15 bases. V was clipped by 5 bases and J by 9 bases; unmatched bases: 3. Germline assignment: CDR1 SGHTA and CDR2 FQGNSA. CDR3 size: 14 residues.

The chain is built from TRBV18 and TRBJ2-2; perhaps D is TRBD1 or TRBD2 (5 bases each). CDR3 length equals 14 residues. Trimming cost V 6 bases and J 2 bases, with 10 bases left between them. CDR1 is KGHSH and CDR2 is LQKENI in the germline V gene. CDR3 nucleotide sequence: TGTGCCAGCTCGCAGGGAGTTAACACCGGGGAGCTGTTTTTT. Its translation: CASSQGVNTGELFF.

A few counts support this clonotype. This rearrangement joins TRBV10-2 to TRBJ1-5; no firm D call. Germline loops: CDR1 WSHSY, CDR2 SAAADI. The CDR3 length is 13 residues. The ends were cut back, 7 bases at V and 4 bases at J, with 11 bases in the middle. CDR3 region: CASTPGGNQPQHF. CDR3 coding DNA: TGCGCCAGCACCCCTGGAGGGAATCAGCCCCAGCATTTT.

This clonotype showed up many times. The V and J genes are TRBV27 and TRBJ1-6; weak D call: TRBD1 (6 bases). This CDR3 region has 15 residues. Germline V lookup: CDR1 MNHEY, CDR2 SMNVEV (reference sequence). Trimming shortened V by 5 bases and J by 8 bases, and 16 bases separated the two germline ends. For the CDR3, the DNA is TGTGCCAGCAGTCCACCTCAGGGGTCCCATTCACCCCTCCACTTT. This codes for CASSPPQGSHSPLHF.